This passage covers 26 T cell receptor beta chains from one sample sequenced in a study of blood T cell repertoires in COVID-19. Data came from immunoSEQ multiplex PCR; TCRdb stores just in-frame clones and leaves some out. The sample records 100,000 to 150,000 clones, roughly 69% being singletons. The specimen was peripheral blood. Receptors were obtained from a woman in her seventies with acute or convalescent COVID-19.

This rearrangement joins TRBV30 to TRBJ2-1, with 10 positions matching TRBD2. J gave up 7 bases and V 4 bases, and 7 bases lay outside the gene matches. The CDR3 spans 14 residues. CDR1 is GTSNPN and CDR2 is SVGIG in the germline V gene (reference sequence). The CDR3 reads CAWTLAGDRNEQFF. CDR3 nucleotides: TGTGCCTGGACTCTAGCGGGAGATCGTAATGAGCAGTTCTTC.

V gene TRBV19 combines with J gene TRBJ1-3; 9 bases align to TRBD1. J lost 1 base, V lost 6 bases, and 4 bases had no gene match. The CDR3 extends over 15 amino acids. Germline V lookup: CDR1 LNHDA, CDR2 SQIVND (reference sequence). As DNA, the CDR3 is TGTGCCAGTAGACCGGACAGGGGATCTGGAAACACCATATATTTT. Protein sequence: CASRPDRGSGNTIYF.

The V gene is TRBV28, the J gene TRBJ2-2; 9 bases match TRBD1. The CDR3 spans 18 residues. CDR1 MDHEN and CDR2 SYDVKM come from the germline V gene. Unmatched junction bases numbered 13, after V lost 6 bases and J lost 2 bases. Here the CDR3 DNA reads TGTGCCAGCAGCCCGACCCCCGGGACAGGGATCAACACCGGGGAGCTGTTTTTT. This encodes CASSPTPGTGINTGELFF.

The chain combines TRBV18 with TRBJ1-1, with D maybe TRBD1 (5 bases). Trimming left V 3 bases short and J 6 bases short, with 17 bases between. CDR1 KGHSH and CDR2 LQKENI come from the germline V gene. The CDR3 has 15 amino acids. The CDR3 here is CASSPGISRAPEAFF. CDR3 DNA: TGTGCCAGCTCACCGGGGATCTCCAGGGCACCTGAAGCTTTCTTT.

The chain recombines TRBV7-8 with TRBJ2-2; 8 bases are shared with TRBD2. V lost 3 bases, J lost 7 bases, and 4 bases stayed unmatched. Germline V gene sequence: CDR1 SGHVS, CDR2 FQNEAQ. CDR3 size: 14 residues. Written as DNA, the CDR3 is TGTGCCAGCAGCTTTAGCGGGAAGGTCGGGGAGCTGTTTTTT. Translation gives CASSFSGKVGELFF.

The J gene is TRBJ2-2, the V gene TRBV5-6; 9 bases fit TRBD1. Trimming at V came to 2 bases and at J to 0 bases, leaving 8 bases not matched to a gene. CDR3 size: 18 residues. The germline CDR1 and CDR2 sequences are SGHDT and YYEEEE. The CDR3 DNA reads TGTGCCAGCAGCTTAGTTAAGGGACAGGGATCGAACACCGGGGAGCTGTTTTTT. Protein sequence: CASSLVKGQGSNTGELFF. Together with reference TRBV5-6 and TRBJ2-2, the CDR3 gives the full variable domain: DAGVTQSPTHLIKTRGQQVTLRCSPKSGHDTVSWYQQALGQGPQFIFQYYEEEERQRGNFPDRFSGHQFPNYSSELNVNALLLGDSALYLCASSLVKGQGSNTGELFFGEGSRLTVL.

This clone was detected ten times or more. The chain combines TRBV3-1 (or the pseudogene TRBV3-2) with TRBJ1-1; tentative D call: TRBD1 (5 bases). The CDR3 runs to 11 residues. Per the germline V gene, CDR1 is LGHDT and CDR2 is YNNKEL (reference sequence). Trimming took 2 bases from V and 7 from J, leaving 5 bases between them. The CDR3 nucleotides read TGTGCCAGCAGCCAAACAGGTGAAGCTTTCTTT. It translates to CASSQTGEAFF.

The chain has TRBV5-1 and TRBJ1-4; 8 nucleotides match TRBD1. The ends lost 4 bases at V and 8 bases at J; junction bases unmatched: 4. The CDR3 totals 13 residues. Germline CDR1 and CDR2: SGHRS and YFSETQ. The CDR3: CASSQGTGEKLFF. CDR3 DNA: TGCGCCAGCAGCCAAGGGACAGGCGAAAAACTGTTTTTT.

The V call is TRBV28, the J call TRBJ1-5; TRBD1 might be the D (6 bases). Germline V gene lookup returns CDR1 MDHEN and CDR2 SYDVKM. V was shortened by 8 bases and J by 6 bases, with 14 bases between the two germline ends. The CDR3 sequence is 13 residues long. The CDR3 protein is CASRVRGTQPQHF. The CDR3 bases are TGTGCCAGCCGGGTAAGGGGGACTCAGCCCCAGCATTTT.

The chain combines TRBV11-3 with TRBJ2-1; D unclear. CDR1 is SGHNT, CDR2 YENEEA, per germline. The CDR3 runs to 12 residues. Trimming left V 2 bases short and J 5 bases short, with 4 bases between. The CDR3 loop is CASSLSDNEQFF. The CDR3 coding sequence is TGTGCCAGCAGCTTATCGGACAATGAGCAGTTCTTC.

In the case of this clone: The junction and the germline gene differ at one end; a read error may be behind it. The chain combines TRBV28 with TRBJ2-7; TRBD2 agrees at 10 bases. Germline CDR1 reads MDHEN; CDR2 reads SYDVKM. This CDR3 has 15 amino acids. CDR3 DNA: TGTGCCAGCAGTTCCCCAACTAGCGGGATACCGGTTTCGAACTTC. Protein sequence: CASSSPTSGIPVSNF.

The rearrangement joins TRBV12-3 or TRBV12-4 to TRBJ1-2, with TRBD1 matching 8 bases. The CDR3 is 13 residues long. V trimming: 5 bases; J trimming: 7 bases; junction bases outside the gene matches: 6. CDR3 nucleotides: TGTGCCAGCAGTAAGGACAGGGTCGGTGGCTACACCTTC. Translated: CASSKDRVGGYTF.

This chain connects TRBV5-1 to TRBJ1-1; 11 bases map to TRBD1. Germline V CDR1 and CDR2: SGHRS, YFSETQ. The CDR3 covers 14 residues. V trimming: 3 bases; J trimming: 6 bases; junction bases outside the gene matches: 4. CDR3 region: CASSSGQGAAEAFF. Here the CDR3 DNA reads TGCGCCAGCAGCTCCGGACAGGGGGCCGCTGAAGCTTTCTTT.

This clone was counted between two and nine times. The chain combines TRBV6-5 with TRBJ2-2, with a weak D call TRBD1 (6 bases). This CDR3 is 16 amino acids long. V was shortened by 1 base and J by 9 bases, with 18 bases between the two germline ends. Germline CDR1 is MNHEY and CDR2 is SVGAGI. CDR3 protein: CASSYLPQGSFRELFF. Here the CDR3 DNA reads TGTGCCAGCAGTTACTTACCACAGGGTTCTTTCCGGGAGCTGTTTTTT.

V and J are TRBV5-1 and TRBJ1-1; possible D gene TRBD1, 5 bases. Trimming shortened V by 3 bases and J by 7 bases, and 16 bases separated the two germline ends. This CDR3 contains 14 residues. The V gene's germline CDR1 is SGHRS and CDR2 YFSETQ. The CDR3 DNA is TGCGCCAGCAGCTGGACGACGGGGGAATTTGAAGCTTTCTTT. Translation: CASSWTTGEFEAFF.

The V gene is TRBV10-2, the J gene TRBJ1-1, with 7 bases matching TRBD1. The germline V gene encodes CDR1 WSHSY and CDR2 SAAADI. The trim removed 8 bases at V and 7 bases at J, leaving 4 bases unmatched. The CDR3 has 11 residues. The CDR3 loop reads CASRQGVEAFF. DNA of the CDR3: TGCGCCAGCCGGCAGGGGGTTGAAGCTTTCTTT.

This chain links TRBV5-1 with TRBJ2-7; 7 bases map to TRBD1. This CDR3 is built from 15 residues. Trimming at V came to 3 bases and at J to 6 bases, leaving 12 bases not matched to a gene. Germline CDR1 is SGHRS and CDR2 is YFSETQ. CDR3 in DNA: TGCGCCAGCAGCTCCGTACAGGGGTTGGTCGGCGAGCAGTACTTC. As protein: CASSSVQGLVGEQYF.

This chain links TRBV10-3 with TRBJ1-2; TRBD1 aligns across 12 bases. The CDR3 is 16 amino acids. Germline V gene sequence: CDR1 ENHRY, CDR2 SYGVKD. V shed 6 bases and J 4 bases; nucleotides not matched to a gene: 9. The CDR3 nucleotides are TGTGCCATCAGCGCCGCGGGGACAGGGGGCGGCTATGGCTACACCTTC. It translates to CAISAAGTGGGYGYTF.

The chain joins TRBV4-1 to TRBJ1-1; possible D gene TRBD1, 5 bases. The CDR3 sequence is 19 residues long. Germline CDR1 and CDR2: MGHRA and YSYEKL. The germline V and J ends were trimmed by 0 bases and 1 base, with 21 bases remaining between them. The CDR3 reads CASSQDWDGGGAKNTEAFF. CDR3 sequence (DNA): TGCGCCAGCAGCCAAGATTGGGACGGAGGAGGGGCGAAGAACACTGAAGCTTTCTTT.

This clone was observed at least ten times. The CDR3 protein is CASRNDRGRLNTEAFF. The CDR3 DNA is TGTGCCAGCAGGAATGACAGGGGGCGTCTGAACACTGAAGCTTTCTTT. The chain employs TRBV2 and TRBJ1-1; 10 bases line up with TRBD1. The CDR3 spans 16 residues. J was trimmed by 0 bases and V by 6 bases; bases with no gene match: 7. Germline-derived CDR1 and CDR2 are SNHLY and FYNNEI.

This chain uses TRBV5-1 with TRBJ2-2, with D tentatively TRBD1 (5 bases). The germline V gene encodes CDR1 SGHRS and CDR2 YFSETQ. V shed 4 bases and J shed 6 bases, with 16 bases lying between them. The CDR3 is 15 amino acids. The CDR3 region has the DNA TGCGCCAGCAGCCCCAGGGTTTCTATGGCCGGGGAGCTGTTTTTT. It translates to CASSPRVSMAGELFF.

In this sample, this clone turned up a few times. The chain recombines TRBV19 with TRBJ1-2; D uncertain. The germline gives CDR1 LNHDA, CDR2 SQIVND (reference sequence). There are 15 residues in the CDR3. Trimming removed 3 bases from V and 2 bases from J, with 13 bases in between. The CDR3 loop reads CASSMGSGSNYGYTF. CDR3 sequence (DNA): TGTGCCAGTAGTATGGGTTCAGGCAGCAACTATGGCTACACCTTC.

This chain uses TRBV11-2 with TRBJ2-2; 9 bases fit TRBD2. This CDR3 has 15 residues. Germline-derived CDR1 and CDR2 are SGHAT and FQNNGV. V gave up 5 bases and J gave up 7 bases; unmatched junction bases: 8. DNA for the CDR3: TGTGCCAGCAGCCCCCGGACTAGCGCCCGCGGGGAGCTGTTTTTT. Protein: CASSPRTSARGELFF.

The rearrangement links TRBV6-5 to TRBJ2-5; weak D call: TRBD1 (5 bases). V was pared by 2 bases and J by 5 bases, with 18 bases between. The CDR3 length is 16 residues. Germline V gene data show CDR1 as MNHEY and CDR2 as SVGAGI. Here the CDR3 reads CASSYRWQGGRETQYF. The CDR3 DNA is TGTGCCAGCAGTTACCGCTGGCAGGGTGGGCGGGAGACCCAGTACTTC.

This chain joins TRBV5-1 and TRBJ1-2, with D perhaps TRBD1 (6 bases). Trimming removed 1 base from V and 7 bases from J, with 20 bases in between. There are 16 residues in the CDR3. Looked up from germline, CDR1 is SGHRS and CDR2 is YFSETQ. CDR3 DNA: TGCGCCAGCAGCTTGCACGGACAGTCCAATTCCCGTGGCTACACCTTC. Amino acid sequence: CASSLHGQSNSRGYTF.

The V gene is TRBV4-3, the J gene TRBJ2-3, with TRBD2 matching over 12 bases. This CDR3 has 16 residues. The ends lost 4 bases at V and 4 bases at J; junction bases unmatched: 6. The germline V gene encodes CDR1 LGHNA and CDR2 YSLEER. In DNA, the CDR3 is TGCGCCAGCAGCCTTCAGACTAGCGGGGGTGCAGATACGCAGTATTTT. It is translated as CASSLQTSGGADTQYF.